The present entry profiles one T cell receptor beta chain with its context. This clone was seen more than once but under ten times. No antigen is known for it. Base qualities were left out, and no much larger clone turns up one base away. The High Capacity cDNA Reverse Transcription Kit was used to reverse transcribe all of the isolated RNA, meaning that expressed TCRB transcripts were what got sequenced. Deep immunoSEQ sequencing was applied to naive, central memory and regulatory T cell samples, giving an average of roughly 3.5 million total reads per sample. Sorted cells were lysed in RLT buffer, and RNA was extracted using DNase-treated RNeasy Micro or Mini kits according to cell number. Each cell subset was processed separately to prevent cross-contamination, with patient and healthy donor samples processed together. The immunoSEQ multiplex PCR was used to amplify TCRB sequences from cDNA, generating 87-bp fragments that spanned the CDR3 region. Amplicons were sequenced on the Illumina HiSeq platform. For the original study's pipeline: PCR bias was computationally corrected using synthetic template baselines, reads within Hamming distance 2 were collapsed, and singletons that could not be merged were discarded. Reads were aligned against IMGT to assign V, D and J genes, CDR3 length and insertions or deletions at six rearrangement sites. Within each subset, clonotype counts were normalized to sorted cell number, and only after that were true diversity and Gini coefficients computed with the tcR R package. Repertoire sharing was quantified using the overlap coefficient calculated on TCRB nucleotide sequences. The table comes from immuneACCESS by way of TCRdb, which keeps in-frame sequences with V and J called. Part of the clones is missing from these tables; in studies checked, under half for an unresolved V gene and the rest for unknown reasons. For V, J and clone size, that table is used; D and trimming come from the DNA. This sample gives around 300,000 clones in total; 7.5% to 9.5% of them show up just once. In total, the top ten clones hold approximately 0.93% of the sample.

Including the terminal cysteine and phenylalanine, the CDR3 comprises 14 residues. The CDR3 DNA has 42 bases and is translated from base 1. V is cut by 2 bases and J by 5 bases, and the space between the germline ends is 13 bases. CDR1 and CDR2 were assigned from the germline V gene as ENHRY and SYGVKD. From each donor, a single peripheral blood sample of about 100 mL on average was drawn into heparinised tubes. A BD FACSAria II and a panel including CD45RO, CCR7, CD25, CD127, CD95 and CD27 were used to sort naive, central memory, regulatory and stem cell-like memory CD4+ T cells. All sorted populations exceeded 95% purity. PBMCs were separated immediately by Lymphoprep density gradient centrifugation and were stained directly, without being cultured. So that batch effects would be minimized, each experiment stained and sorted samples in pairs, pairing one healthy donor with one patient. The sample originates from a study of beta chain features in type 1 diabetes (dated by TCRdb to the late 2010s). Study-wide context: No differences in mean age, gender distribution, total cell number or subset yield were found between patients and healthy donors. A total of roughly 100 million sorted cells were examined across all samples, and a strong correlation was observed between cell number per subset and RNA yield. In the study, TCRB repertoires of sorted circulating CD4+ T cell subsets from recently diagnosed type 1 diabetes patients were compared with those of matched healthy donors. Whereas all 28 donors provided naive and central memory subsets, regulatory and stem cell-like memory subsets were isolated from just 8 patients and roughly 8 healthy donors.

Results the study describes overall, beyond this receptor: Sequencing cDNA rather than genomic DNA could over-represent highly expressing activated cells, although activation and CD3 levels did not differ between groups. PCR might favor shorter templates, but patient and control samples were amplified and corrected together, so any skew would affect both groups equally. At VDJ recombination sites, patients with type 1 diabetes made fewer insertions and deleted more nucleotides, a pattern implying thymic rearrangement abnormalities. Only small numbers of individuals were included in the HLA sub-analyses, which left unresolved whether HLA type had any influence on TCRB rearrangement. Naive, central memory and regulatory TCRB repertoires appeared to be more similar among patients than among healthy donors. Type 1 diabetes patients showed a moderate but significant shortening of TCRB CDR3 length in all four CD4+ subsets.

The chain joins TRBV10-3 to TRBJ2-7; matching of 6 bases hints at TRBD2 as the D gene. The sample consisted of central memory CD4+ T cells from blood. This TCR was sampled from a woman younger than 30 in good health. The CDR3 sequence is CAISEGLTGNEQYF. At the DNA level, the sequence is TGTGCCATCAGTGAGGGACTAACGGGGAACGAGCAGTACTTC.